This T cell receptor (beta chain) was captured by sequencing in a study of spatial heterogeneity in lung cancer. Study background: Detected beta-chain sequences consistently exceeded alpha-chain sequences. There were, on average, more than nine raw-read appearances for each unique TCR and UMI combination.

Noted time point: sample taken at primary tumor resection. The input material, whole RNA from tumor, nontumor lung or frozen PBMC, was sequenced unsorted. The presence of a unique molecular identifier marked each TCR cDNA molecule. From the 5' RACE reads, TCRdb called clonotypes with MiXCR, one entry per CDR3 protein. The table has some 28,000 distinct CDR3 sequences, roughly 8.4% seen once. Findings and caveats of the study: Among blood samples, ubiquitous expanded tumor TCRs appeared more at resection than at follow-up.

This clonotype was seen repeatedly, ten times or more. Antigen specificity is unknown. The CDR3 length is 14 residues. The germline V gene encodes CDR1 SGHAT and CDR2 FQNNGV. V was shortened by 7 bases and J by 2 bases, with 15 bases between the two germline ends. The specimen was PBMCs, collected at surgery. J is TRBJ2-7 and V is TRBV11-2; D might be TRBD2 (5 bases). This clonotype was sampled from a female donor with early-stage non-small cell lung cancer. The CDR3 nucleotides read TGTGCCAGCATGACACGGGGTTTGGCCTACGAGCAGTACTTC. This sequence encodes CASMTRGLAYEQYF.